The entry below gives a single TCR beta chain sequence along with its context. V was pared by 5 bases and J by 3 bases, with 16 bases between. This CDR3 has 15 residues. The germline V gene has CDR1 SGHTA and CDR2 FQGTGA. In the PCR, 60 Vbeta and 13 Jbeta primers were used. Repertoires were generated with immunoSEQ multiplex PCR, while TCRdb's copy carries only in-frame clones and drops some. The sample lists about 160,000 clones; approximately 80% were seen once. The record originates from a study of cytomegalovirus exposure and HLA in healthy donors. Study-level background: An earlier analysis found 120 million or so unique TCR beta sequences from around 180 million T cells.

This TCR came from a young man in good health and CMV-seropositive. The chain uses TRBV7-3 and TRBJ1-1, with a weak D call TRBD1 (6 bases). Specimen: PBMCs. The CDR3 protein is CASSKRSGADTEAFF. The CDR3 DNA reads as TGTGCCAGCAGCAAACGCTCAGGGGCTGACACTGAAGCTTTCTTT.